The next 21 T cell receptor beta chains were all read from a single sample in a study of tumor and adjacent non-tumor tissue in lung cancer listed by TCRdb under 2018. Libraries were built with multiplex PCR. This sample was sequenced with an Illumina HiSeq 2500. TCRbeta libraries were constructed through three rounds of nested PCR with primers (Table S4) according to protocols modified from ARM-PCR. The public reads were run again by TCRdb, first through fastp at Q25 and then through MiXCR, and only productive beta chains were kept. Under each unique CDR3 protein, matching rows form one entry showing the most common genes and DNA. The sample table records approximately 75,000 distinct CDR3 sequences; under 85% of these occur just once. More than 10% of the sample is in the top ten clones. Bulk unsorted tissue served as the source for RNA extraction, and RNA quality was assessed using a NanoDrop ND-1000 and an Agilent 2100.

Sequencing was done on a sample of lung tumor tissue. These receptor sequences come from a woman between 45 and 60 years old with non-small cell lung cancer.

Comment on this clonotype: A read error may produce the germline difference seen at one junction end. CDR3 in DNA: TGTGTCAGCAGCTCCTCGGGACAGGGGAGAGATACGCAGTATTTT. It specifies CVSSSSGQGRDTQYF. V gene TRBV7-3 combines with J gene TRBJ2-3; TRBD1 matches 10 bases. This CDR3 region has 15 residues. The V gene's germline CDR1 is SGHTA and CDR2 FQGTGA.

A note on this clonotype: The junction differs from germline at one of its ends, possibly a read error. The CDR3 region has the DNA TGTGCCAGCAGGGAAGGGGTGGGTGGCTACATCTTC. As protein: CASREGVGGYIF. The V gene is TRBV28, the J gene TRBJ1-2; maybe TRBD1 (5 bases). Looked up from germline, CDR1 is MDHEN and CDR2 is SYDVKM. The CDR3 runs 12 residues.

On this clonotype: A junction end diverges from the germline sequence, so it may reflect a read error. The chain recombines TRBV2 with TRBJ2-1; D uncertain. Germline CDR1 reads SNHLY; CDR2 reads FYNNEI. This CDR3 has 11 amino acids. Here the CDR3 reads CASSQLDEQLF. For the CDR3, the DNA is TGTGCCAGCAGCCAATTGGATGAGCAGTTATTC.

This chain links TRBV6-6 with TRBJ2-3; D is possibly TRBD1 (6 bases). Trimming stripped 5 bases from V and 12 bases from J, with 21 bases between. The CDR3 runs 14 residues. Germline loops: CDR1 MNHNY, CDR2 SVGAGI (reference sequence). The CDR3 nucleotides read TGTGCCAGCAGTGTCCAGGGACACACAGATATACAGTATTTT. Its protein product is CASSVQGHTDIQYF.

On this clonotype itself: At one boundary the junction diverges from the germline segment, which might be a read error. Here the CDR3 DNA reads TGTGCCGGCGGCCAAGAGGCGGGAGACCCCTATAATGAGCAGTTCTTC. It encodes CAGGQEAGDPYNEQFF. This chain joins TRBV4-2 and TRBJ2-1; TRBD2 matches 7 bases. Germline V gene data show CDR1 as LGHNA and CDR2 as YNFKEQ. The CDR3 loop spans 16 amino acids.

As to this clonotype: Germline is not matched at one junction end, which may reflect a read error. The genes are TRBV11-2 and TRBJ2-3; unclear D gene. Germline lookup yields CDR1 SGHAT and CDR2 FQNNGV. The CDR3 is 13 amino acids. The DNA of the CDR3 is TGTGTCAGCAGCTTAGATTGGACAGATACGCAGTATTTT. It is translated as CVSSLDWTDTQYF.

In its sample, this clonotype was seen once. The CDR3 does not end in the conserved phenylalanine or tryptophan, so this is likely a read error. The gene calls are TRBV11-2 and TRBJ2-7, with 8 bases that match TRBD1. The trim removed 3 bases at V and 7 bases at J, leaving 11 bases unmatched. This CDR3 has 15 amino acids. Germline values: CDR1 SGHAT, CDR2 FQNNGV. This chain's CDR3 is CASSLAGTGEKEQYY. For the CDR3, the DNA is TGTGCCAGCAGCTTGGCCGGGACAGGTGAGAAAGAGCAGTACTAC.

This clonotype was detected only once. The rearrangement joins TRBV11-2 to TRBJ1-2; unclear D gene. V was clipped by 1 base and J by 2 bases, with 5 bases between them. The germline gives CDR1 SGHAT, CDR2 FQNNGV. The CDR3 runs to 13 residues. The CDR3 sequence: CASSLGRNYGYTF. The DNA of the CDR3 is TGTGCCAGCAGCTTAGGGCGAAACTATGGCTACACCTTC.

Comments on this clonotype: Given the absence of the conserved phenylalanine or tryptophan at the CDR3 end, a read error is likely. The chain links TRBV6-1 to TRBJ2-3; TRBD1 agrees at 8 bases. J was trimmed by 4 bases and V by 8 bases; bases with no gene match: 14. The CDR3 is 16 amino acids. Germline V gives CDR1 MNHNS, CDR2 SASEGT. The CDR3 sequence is CASCSAPGQEADTQYY. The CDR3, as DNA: TGTGCCAGCTGTTCAGCTCCGGGACAGGAAGCAGATACGCAGTATTAT.

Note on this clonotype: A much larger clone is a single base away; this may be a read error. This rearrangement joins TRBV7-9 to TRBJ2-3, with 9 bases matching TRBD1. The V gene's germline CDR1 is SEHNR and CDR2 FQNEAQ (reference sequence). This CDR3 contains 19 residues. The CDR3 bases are TGTGTCAGCAGACCCGGACAGGGGAATTTCCAAACTGGCACAGATACGCAGTATTTT. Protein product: CVSRPGQGNFQTGTDTQYF.

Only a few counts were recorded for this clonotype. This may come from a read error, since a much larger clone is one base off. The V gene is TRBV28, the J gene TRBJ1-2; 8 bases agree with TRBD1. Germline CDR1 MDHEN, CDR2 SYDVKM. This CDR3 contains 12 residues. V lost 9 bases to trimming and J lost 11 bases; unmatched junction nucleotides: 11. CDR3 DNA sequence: TGTGCCAGTCAACCGGGACAGGACTTTTACACCTTC. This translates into CASQPGQDFYTF.

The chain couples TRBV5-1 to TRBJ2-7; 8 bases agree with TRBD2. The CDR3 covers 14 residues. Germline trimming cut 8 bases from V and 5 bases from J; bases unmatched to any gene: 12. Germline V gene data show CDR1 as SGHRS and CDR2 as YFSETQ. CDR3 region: CARSPQGSGNEQYF. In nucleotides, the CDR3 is TGCGCCAGGAGCCCCCAGGGTAGCGGGAACGAGCAGTACTTC.

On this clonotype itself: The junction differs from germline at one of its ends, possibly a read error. In nucleotides, the CDR3 is TGTACCATCATTGAGGGGGGGCTAGCCAAAAACATTCAGTACTTC. This encodes CTIIEGGLAKNIQYF. The chain uses TRBV10-3 and TRBJ2-4; D perhaps matches TRBD2 (7 bases). Germline V gives CDR1 ENHRY, CDR2 SYGVKD. This CDR3 comprises 15 residues.

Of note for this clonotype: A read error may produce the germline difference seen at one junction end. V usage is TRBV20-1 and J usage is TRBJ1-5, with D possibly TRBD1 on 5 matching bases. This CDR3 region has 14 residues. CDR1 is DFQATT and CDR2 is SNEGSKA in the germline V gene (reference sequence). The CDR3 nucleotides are TGCAATGCTATCAAGGGGACTAGCAATCAGCCCCAGCATTTT. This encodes CNAIKGTSNQPQHF.

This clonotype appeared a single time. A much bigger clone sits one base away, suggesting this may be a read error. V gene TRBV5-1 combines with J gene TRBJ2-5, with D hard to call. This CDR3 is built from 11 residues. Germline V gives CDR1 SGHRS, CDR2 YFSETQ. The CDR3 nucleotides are TGCGCCAGGAGCTCCCAAGAGACCCAGTACTTC. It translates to CARSSQETQYF.

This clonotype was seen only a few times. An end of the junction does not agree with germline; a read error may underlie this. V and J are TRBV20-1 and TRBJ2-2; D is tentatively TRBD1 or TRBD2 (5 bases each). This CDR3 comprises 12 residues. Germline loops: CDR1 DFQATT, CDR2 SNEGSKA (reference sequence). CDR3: CIARDGTGELFF. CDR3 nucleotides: TGTATTGCTAGGGACGGAACCGGGGAACTGTTTTTT.

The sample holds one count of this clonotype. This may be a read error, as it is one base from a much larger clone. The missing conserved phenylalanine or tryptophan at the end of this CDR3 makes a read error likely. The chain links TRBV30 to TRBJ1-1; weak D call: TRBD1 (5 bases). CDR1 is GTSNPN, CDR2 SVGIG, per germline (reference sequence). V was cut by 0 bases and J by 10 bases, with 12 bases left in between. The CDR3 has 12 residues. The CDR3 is CAWSVPRVVAFL. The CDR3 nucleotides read TGTGCCTGGAGTGTACCCAGGGTGGTAGCTTTCCTT.

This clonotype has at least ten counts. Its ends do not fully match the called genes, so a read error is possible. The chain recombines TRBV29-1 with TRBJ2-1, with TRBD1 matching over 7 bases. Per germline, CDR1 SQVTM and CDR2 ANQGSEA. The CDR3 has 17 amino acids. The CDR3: CSVEDLGGWSSYNEQSF. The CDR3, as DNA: TGCAGCGTTGAAGATCTAGGGGGCTGGAGCTCCTACAATGAGCAGTCCTTC.

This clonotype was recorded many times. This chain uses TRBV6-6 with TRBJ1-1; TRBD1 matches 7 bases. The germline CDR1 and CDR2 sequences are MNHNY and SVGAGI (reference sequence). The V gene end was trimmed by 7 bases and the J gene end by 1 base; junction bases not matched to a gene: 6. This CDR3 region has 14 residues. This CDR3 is CASTPGTANTEAFF. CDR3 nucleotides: TGTGCCAGCACCCCCGGGACAGCGAACACTGAAGCTTTCTTT.

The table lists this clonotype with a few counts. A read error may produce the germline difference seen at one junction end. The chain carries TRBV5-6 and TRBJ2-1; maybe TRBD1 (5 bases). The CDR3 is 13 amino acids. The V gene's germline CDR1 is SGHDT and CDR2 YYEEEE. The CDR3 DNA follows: TGTGCCAGCAGCTCGGCAGGGCACAATGAGCAGCTCTTC. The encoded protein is CASSSAGHNEQLF.

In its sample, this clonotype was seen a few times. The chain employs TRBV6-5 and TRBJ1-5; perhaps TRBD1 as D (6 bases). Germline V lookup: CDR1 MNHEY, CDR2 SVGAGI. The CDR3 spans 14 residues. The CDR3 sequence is CANSYNRGNQPQHF. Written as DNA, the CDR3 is TGTGCTAACAGTTACAACAGGGGCAATCAGCCCCAGCATTTT.